This is a list of T cell receptor beta chains from one sample in a study of T-cell memory formation after mild COVID-19. TCRdb reprocessed the 5' RACE reads with MiXCR, giving one entry per CDR3 protein. The sample carries 550,000 to 700,000 distinct CDR3 sequences, approximately 15% recorded once. The sequencing sample was made of PBMCs or a T cell subset sorted from them (not recorded which). The receptor set was obtained from an adult woman who had mild COVID-19 (a few samples of this study predate the infection). Cell type and time point are not known. CDR3s include the opening cysteine and the closing phenylalanine or tryptophan. The order of the fields is V gene, clone size, D gene, J gene, CDR3 protein, CDR3 DNA. The D gene is left open where the match is weak. Not every row has a clone size; where given, it reads once, few, many or a size class.

TRBV7-8	NA	TRBD1	TRBJ1-4	CASSVTGRDEKLFF	TGTGCCAGCAGCGTGACAGGGAGGGACGAAAAACTGTTTTTT
TRBV4-1	NA	TRBD1	TRBJ2-3	CASSQPLRGRGADTQYF	TGCGCCAGCAGCCAACCCCTCAGGGGGCGAGGGGCAGATACGCAGTATTTT
TRBV20-1	few	TRBD1	TRBJ2-3	CSARWDRVGEDTQYF	TGCAGTGCTAGGTGGGACAGGGTAGGTGAAGATACGCAGTATTTT
TRBV7-9	few	NA	TRBJ2-3	CASTFGEPTDTQYF	TGTGCCAGCACCTTCGGGGAGCCCACAGATACGCAGTATTTT
TRBV12-3/TRBV12-4	NA	NA	TRBJ1-2	CASSFSFYGYTF	TGTGCCAGCAGTTTTAGTTTCTATGGCTACACCTTC
TRBV6-6	many	NA	TRBJ2-7	CASSYSIVGGAYEQYF	TGTGCCAGCAGTTACTCGATTGTTGGCGGGGCCTACGAGCAGTACTTC
TRBV29-1	NA	TRBD2	TRBJ2-5	CSVVVSGGAETQYF	TGCAGCGTTGTCGTTAGCGGGGGGGCGGAGACCCAGTACTTC
TRBV29-1	NA	NA	TRBJ1-1	CSVRTTEAFF	TGCAGCGTTAGGACCACTGAAGCTTTCTTT
TRBV18	NA	TRBD1	TRBJ1-1	CASSPQGQEAFF	TGTGCCAGCTCCCCGCAGGGACAGGAAGCTTTCTTT
TRBV2	NA	NA	TRBJ1-2	CASSRDGTPYGYTF	TGTGCCAGCAGTAGGGACGGAACACCTTATGGCTACACCTTC
TRBV9	NA	TRBD1	TRBJ1-1	CASSSRTGGGNTEAFF	TGTGCCAGCAGCTCGAGGACAGGGGGTGGGAACACTGAAGCTTTCTTT
TRBV7-9	few	NA	TRBJ2-1	CASSYTTEQFF	TGTGCCAGCAGCTATACAACGGAGCAGTTCTTC
TRBV29-1	NA	NA	TRBJ2-1	CSVEGPLYGDNEQFF	TGCAGCGTTGAGGGGCCACTCTATGGAGACAATGAGCAGTTCTTC
TRBV24-1	NA	NA	TRBJ2-3	CATSGIQITDTQYF	TGTGCCACCAGTGGAATTCAGATCACAGATACGCAGTATTTT
TRBV15	NA	TRBD1	TRBJ2-2	CATSRDRRTGDTGELFF	TGTGCCACCAGCAGAGATCGGAGGACAGGGGACACCGGGGAGCTGTTTTTT
TRBV6-5	NA	TRBD1	TRBJ1-5	CASSWGQGNQPQHF	TGTGCCAGCAGCTGGGGACAGGGCAATCAGCCCCAGCATTTT
TRBV20-1	NA	NA	TRBJ2-1	CSARDLAVYNEQFF	TGCAGTGCTAGAGATTTGGCAGTTTACAATGAGCAGTTCTTC
TRBV6-2/TRBV6-3	NA	NA	TRBJ2-7	CASTSLRTFVEQYF	TGTGCCAGCACCTCTTTGAGGACATTTGTCGAGCAGTACTTC
TRBV5-5	few	NA	TRBJ2-1	CASSPRGSGQFF	TGTGCCAGCAGCCCGAGGGGGAGTGGACAGTTCTTC
TRBV4-1	medium-sized	NA	TRBJ2-2	CASSQDLEYTGELFF	TGCGCCAGCAGCCAAGATCTGGAGTACACCGGGGAGCTGTTTTTT
TRBV6-2/TRBV6-3	few	TRBD2	TRBJ2-2	CASSYAPGTINTGELFF	TGTGCCAGCAGTTACGCTCCCGGGACTATAAACACCGGGGAGCTGTTTTTT
TRBV7-9	NA	TRBD2	TRBJ2-5	CASSLGGDEVWETQYF	TGTGCCAGCAGCTTGGGGGGGGACGAAGTTTGGGAGACCCAGTACTTC